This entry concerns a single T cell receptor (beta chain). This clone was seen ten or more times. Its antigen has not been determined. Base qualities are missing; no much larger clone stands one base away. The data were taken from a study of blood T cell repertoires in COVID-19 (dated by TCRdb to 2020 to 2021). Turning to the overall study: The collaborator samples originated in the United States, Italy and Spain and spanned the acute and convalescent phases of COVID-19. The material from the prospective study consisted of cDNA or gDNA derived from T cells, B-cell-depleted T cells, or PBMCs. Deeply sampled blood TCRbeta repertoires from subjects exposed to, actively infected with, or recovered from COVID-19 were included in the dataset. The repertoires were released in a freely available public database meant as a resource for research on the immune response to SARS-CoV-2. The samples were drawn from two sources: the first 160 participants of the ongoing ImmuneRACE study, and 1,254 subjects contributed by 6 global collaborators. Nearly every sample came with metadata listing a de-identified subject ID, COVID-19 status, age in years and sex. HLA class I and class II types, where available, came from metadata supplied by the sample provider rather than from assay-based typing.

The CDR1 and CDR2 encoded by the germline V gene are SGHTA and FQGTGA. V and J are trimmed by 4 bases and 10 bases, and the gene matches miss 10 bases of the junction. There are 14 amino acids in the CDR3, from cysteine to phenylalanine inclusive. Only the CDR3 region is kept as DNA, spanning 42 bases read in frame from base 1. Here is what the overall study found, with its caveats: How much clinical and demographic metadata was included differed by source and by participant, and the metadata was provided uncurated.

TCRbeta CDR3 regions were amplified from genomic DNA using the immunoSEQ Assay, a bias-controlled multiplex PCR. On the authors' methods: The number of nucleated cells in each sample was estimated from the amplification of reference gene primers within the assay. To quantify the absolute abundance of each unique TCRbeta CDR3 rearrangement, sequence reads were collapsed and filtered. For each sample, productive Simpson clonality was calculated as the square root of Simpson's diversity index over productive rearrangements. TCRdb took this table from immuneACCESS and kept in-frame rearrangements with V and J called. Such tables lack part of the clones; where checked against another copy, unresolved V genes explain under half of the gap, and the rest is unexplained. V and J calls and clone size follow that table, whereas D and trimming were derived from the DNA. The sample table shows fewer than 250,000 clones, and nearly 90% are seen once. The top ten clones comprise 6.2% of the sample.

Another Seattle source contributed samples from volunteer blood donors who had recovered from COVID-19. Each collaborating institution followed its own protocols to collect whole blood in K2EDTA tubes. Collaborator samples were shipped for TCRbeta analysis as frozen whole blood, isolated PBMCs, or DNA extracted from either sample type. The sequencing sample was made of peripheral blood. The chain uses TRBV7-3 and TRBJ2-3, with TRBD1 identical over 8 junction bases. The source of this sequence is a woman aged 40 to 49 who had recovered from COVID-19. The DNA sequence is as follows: TGTGCCAGCAGCTCCCCGAATCAGGGGGCGGCGCAGTATTTT. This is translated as CASSSPNQGAAQYF.